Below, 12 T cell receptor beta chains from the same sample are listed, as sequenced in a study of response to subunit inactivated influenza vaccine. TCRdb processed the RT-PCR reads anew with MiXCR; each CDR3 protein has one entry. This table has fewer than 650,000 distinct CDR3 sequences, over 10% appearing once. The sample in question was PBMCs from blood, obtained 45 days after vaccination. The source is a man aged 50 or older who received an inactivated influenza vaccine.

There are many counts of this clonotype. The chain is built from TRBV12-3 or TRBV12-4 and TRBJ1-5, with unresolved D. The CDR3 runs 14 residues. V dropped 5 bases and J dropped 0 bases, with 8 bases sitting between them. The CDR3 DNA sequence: TGTGCCAGCAGTGGGATTTATAGCAATCAGCCCCAGCATTTT. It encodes CASSGIYSNQPQHF.

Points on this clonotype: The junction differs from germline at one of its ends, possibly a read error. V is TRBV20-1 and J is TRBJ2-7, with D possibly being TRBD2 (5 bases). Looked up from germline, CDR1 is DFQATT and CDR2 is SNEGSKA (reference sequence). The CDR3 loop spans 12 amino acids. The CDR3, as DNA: TGCCGTGCTTTCCGGGACTCCTACGAGCAGTACTTC. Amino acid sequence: CRAFRDSYEQYF.

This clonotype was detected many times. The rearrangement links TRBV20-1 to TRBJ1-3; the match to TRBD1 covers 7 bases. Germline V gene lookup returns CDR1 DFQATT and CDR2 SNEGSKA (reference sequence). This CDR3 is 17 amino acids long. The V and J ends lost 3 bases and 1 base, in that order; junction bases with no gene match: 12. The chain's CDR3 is CSASPFDRAASGNTIYF. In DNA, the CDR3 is TGCAGTGCTAGCCCGTTCGACAGGGCCGCGTCTGGAAACACCATATATTTT.

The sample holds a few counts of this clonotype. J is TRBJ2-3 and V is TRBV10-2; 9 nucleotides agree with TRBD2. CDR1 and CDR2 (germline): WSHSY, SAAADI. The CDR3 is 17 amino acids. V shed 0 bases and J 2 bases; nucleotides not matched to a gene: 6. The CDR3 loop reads CASSESASGKNTDTQYF. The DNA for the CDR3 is TGCGCCAGCAGTGAGTCGGCTAGCGGGAAGAACACAGATACGCAGTATTTT.

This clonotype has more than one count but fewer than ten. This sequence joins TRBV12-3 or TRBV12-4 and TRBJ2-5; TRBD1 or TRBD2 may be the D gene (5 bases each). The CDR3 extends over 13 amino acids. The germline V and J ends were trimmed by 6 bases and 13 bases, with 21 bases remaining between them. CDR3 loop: CASSIGTAVELYF. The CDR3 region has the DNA TGTGCCAGCAGCATCGGGACCGCGGTAGAGCTGTACTTC.

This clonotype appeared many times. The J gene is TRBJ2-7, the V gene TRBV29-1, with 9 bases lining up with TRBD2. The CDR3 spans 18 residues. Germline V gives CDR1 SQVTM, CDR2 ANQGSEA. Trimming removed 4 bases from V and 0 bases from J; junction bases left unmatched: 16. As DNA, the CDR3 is TGCAGCGTTGGGGGCAGAATAGCGGGGGCGGGAGGCTCCTACGAGCAGTACTTC. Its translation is CSVGGRIAGAGGSYEQYF.

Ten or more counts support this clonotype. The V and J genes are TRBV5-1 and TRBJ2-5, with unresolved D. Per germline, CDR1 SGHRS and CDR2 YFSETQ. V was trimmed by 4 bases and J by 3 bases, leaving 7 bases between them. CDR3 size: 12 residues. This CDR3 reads CASSPSEETQYF. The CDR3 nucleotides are TGCGCCAGCAGCCCAAGCGAAGAGACCCAGTACTTC.

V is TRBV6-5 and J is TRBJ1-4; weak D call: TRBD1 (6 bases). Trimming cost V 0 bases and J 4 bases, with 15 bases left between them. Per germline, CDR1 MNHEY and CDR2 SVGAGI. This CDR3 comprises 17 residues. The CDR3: CASSYSRGGASNEKLFF. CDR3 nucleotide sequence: TGTGCCAGCAGTTACTCTCGAGGGGGGGCGAGTAATGAAAAACTGTTTTTT.

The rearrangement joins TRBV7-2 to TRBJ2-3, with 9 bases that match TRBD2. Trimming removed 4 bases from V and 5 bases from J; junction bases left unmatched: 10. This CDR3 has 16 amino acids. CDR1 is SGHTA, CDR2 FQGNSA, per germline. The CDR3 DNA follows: TGTGCCAGCAGCTCTAGCGGGATAAGTTTCATAGATACGCAGTATTTT. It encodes CASSSSGISFIDTQYF.

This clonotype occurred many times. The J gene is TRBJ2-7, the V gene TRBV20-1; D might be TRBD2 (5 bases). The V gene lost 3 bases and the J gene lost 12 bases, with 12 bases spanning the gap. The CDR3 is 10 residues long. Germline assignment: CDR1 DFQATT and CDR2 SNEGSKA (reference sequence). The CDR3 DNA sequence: TGCAGTGCTAGGACTACAGTCCCGTACTTC. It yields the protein CSARTTVPYF.

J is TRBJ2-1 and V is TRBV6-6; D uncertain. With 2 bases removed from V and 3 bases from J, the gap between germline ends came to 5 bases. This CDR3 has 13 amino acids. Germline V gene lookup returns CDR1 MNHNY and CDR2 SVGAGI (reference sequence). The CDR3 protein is CASSYKVYNEQFF. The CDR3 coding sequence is TGTGCCAGCAGTTACAAGGTCTACAATGAGCAGTTCTTC.

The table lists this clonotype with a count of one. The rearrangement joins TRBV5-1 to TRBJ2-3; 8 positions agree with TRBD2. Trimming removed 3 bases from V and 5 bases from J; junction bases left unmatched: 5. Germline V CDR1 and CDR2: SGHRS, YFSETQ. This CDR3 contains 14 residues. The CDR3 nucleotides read TGCGCCAGCAGCTCCCGGGGGGGAGGAGATACGCAGTATTTT. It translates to CASSSRGGGDTQYF. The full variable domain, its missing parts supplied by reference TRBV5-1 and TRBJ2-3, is KAGVTQTPRYLIKTRGQQVTLSCSPISGHRSVSWYQQTPGQGLQFLFEYFSETQRNKGNFPGRFSGRQFSNSRSEMNVSTLELGDSALYLCASSSRGGGDTQYFGPGTRLTVL.